These 14 T cell receptor beta chains were all obtained from the same sample, sequenced in a study of post-analysis software for immune sequencing data. Unique molecular identifiers were built into the TCR beta cDNA libraries. One entry per CDR3 protein results from TCRdb running MiXCR on the PCR reads. The sample consists of 600,000 to 700,000 distinct CDR3 sequences, more than 50% of them appearing once. No cognate antigen is known for these TCRs. General study points: Among five TRBV segments more frequent in patients than controls were TRBV5-6, TRBV5-1 and TRBV20-1.

Source material: blood. Source of these receptors: a girl aged 2-15 years with multiple sclerosis.

This chain joins TRBV9 and TRBJ2-6, with D perhaps assigned TRBD1 or TRBD2 (6 bases each). Germline-derived CDR1 and CDR2 are SGDLS and YYNGEE. This CDR3 has 17 residues. Trimming shortened V by 3 bases and J by 2 bases, and 15 bases separated the two germline ends. CDR3 sequence reads: CASSESNGGAGANVLTF. CDR3 nucleotide sequence: TGTGCCAGCAGCGAATCTAACGGGGGCGCTGGGGCCAACGTCCTGACTTTC.

The V gene is TRBV5-1, the J gene TRBJ2-7; a weak D match, TRBD2 (6 bases). CDR1 and CDR2 (germline): SGHRS, YFSETQ. This CDR3 is 15 amino acids long. Trimming left V 0 bases short and J 0 bases short, with 10 bases between. CDR3: CASSLVGGNSYEQYF. The CDR3 region has the DNA TGCGCCAGCAGCTTGGTAGGCGGGAACTCCTACGAGCAGTACTTC.

The chain uses TRBV11-3 and TRBJ2-1, with 10 bases lining up with TRBD1. V lost 3 bases, J lost 9 bases, and 5 bases stayed unmatched. The CDR3 covers 14 residues. Germline values: CDR1 SGHNT, CDR2 YENEEA. CDR3 in amino acids: CASSFGTGVIEQFF. As DNA, the CDR3 is TGTGCCAGCAGCTTCGGGACAGGGGTGATTGAGCAGTTCTTC.

The chain couples TRBV2 to TRBJ2-5; D might be TRBD2 (5 bases). The V end was cut by 7 bases, the J end by 1 base, with 13 bases between. CDR1 and CDR2 from the germline V gene are SNHLY and FYNNEI. CDR3 length: 14 residues. The CDR3 DNA reads as TGTGCCAGCACAGGAGGCGGGTTCCAAGAGACCCAGTACTTC. Protein sequence: CASTGGGFQETQYF.

The V gene is TRBV3-1, the J gene TRBJ1-2; D uncertain. This CDR3 comprises 13 residues. V was clipped by 6 bases and J by 3 bases, with 11 bases between them. Germline loops: CDR1 LGHDT, CDR2 YNNKEL (reference sequence). The CDR3 DNA reads as TGTGCCAGCAGTAAGGAGACGGACTATGGCTACACCTTC. Residues: CASSKETDYGYTF.

The chain recombines TRBV28 with TRBJ2-5, with a possible D match to TRBD1 (5 bases). The end of the DNA aligns better with TRBJ2-7, so the J call may be wrong. Per germline, CDR1 MDHEN and CDR2 SYDVKM. This CDR3 has 14 residues. DNA for the CDR3: TGTGCCAGCGGGTCAGGGCAGGTTCCCTTCGAGCAGTACTTC. It encodes CASGSGQVPFEQYF.

This clonotype has a handful of counts. The chain links TRBV4-1 to TRBJ2-3; D possibly corresponds to TRBD2 (6 bases). The CDR3 is made up of 16 amino acids. V gave up 3 bases and J gave up 5 bases, with 18 bases separating them. Germline V gene sequence: CDR1 MGHRA, CDR2 YSYEKL. The CDR3 region has the DNA TGCGCCAGCAGCCAGCAGACTAGGGAGTTCGGAGATACGCAGTATTTT. Residues: CASSQQTREFGDTQYF.

This CDR3 is CASRNGGQRETQYF. Written as DNA, the CDR3 is TGTGCCAGCAGGAACGGGGGGCAGAGGGAGACCCAGTACTTC. The chain employs TRBV6-6 and TRBJ2-7; tentative D call: TRBD2 (7 bases). The DNA end is a closer match to TRBJ2-5, so the J assignment may be wrong. Germline CDR1 reads MNHNY; CDR2 reads SVGAGI (reference sequence). The CDR3 is 14 amino acids.

This chain joins TRBV29-1 and TRBJ2-1; 11 bases agree with TRBD2. Trimming removed 6 bases from V and 8 bases from J; junction bases left unmatched: 12. Germline-derived CDR1 and CDR2 are SQVTM and ANQGSEA. CDR3 length: 15 amino acids. CDR3 region: CSVGLAGGHPHEQFF. The CDR3, as DNA: TGCAGCGTGGGATTAGCGGGAGGGCATCCCCATGAGCAGTTCTTC.

Points on this clonotype: The junction differs from germline at one of its ends, possibly a read error. This chain connects TRBV10-1 to TRBJ2-5, with a possible D match to TRBD1 (5 bases). This CDR3 is built from 15 residues. Germline V gene data show CDR1 as WNHNN and CDR2 as SYGVQD (reference sequence). For the CDR3, the DNA is TGCGCCAGCAGTGAGACCCTGGACATCCAAGAGACCCTGTACTTC. The encoded protein is CASSETLDIQETLYF.

In this sample, this clonotype turned up a few times. J is TRBJ2-7 and V is TRBV29-1; D perhaps matches TRBD2 (5 bases). CDR1 is SQVTM and CDR2 is ANQGSEA in the germline V gene. Trimming shortened V by 4 bases and J by 0 bases, and 16 bases separated the two germline ends. The CDR3 loop spans 15 amino acids. This CDR3 reads CSVVFDRRASYEQYF. The CDR3 nucleotides read TGCAGCGTTGTATTCGATCGGCGGGCCTCCTACGAGCAGTACTTC.

The rearrangement joins TRBV10-3 to TRBJ2-3; 7 nucleotides line up with TRBD2. The V gene end was trimmed by 9 bases and the J gene end by 6 bases; junction bases not matched to a gene: 9. Germline CDR1 is ENHRY and CDR2 is SYGVKD. CDR3 length: 13 amino acids. For the CDR3, the DNA is TGTGCCATGGGGGGACTATCCCCGGATACGCAGTATTTT. This sequence encodes CAMGGLSPDTQYF.

V usage is TRBV4-2 and J usage is TRBJ2-5; D might be TRBD1 or TRBD2, each matching 5 bases. Between the trimmed V and J ends, which lost 1 base and 2 bases, there was a span of 8 bases. The CDR3 has 14 amino acids. Germline lookup yields CDR1 LGHNA and CDR2 YNFKEQ. The CDR3 loop is CASSQGDPQETQYF. The CDR3 bases are TGTGCCAGCAGCCAAGGGGACCCGCAAGAGACCCAGTACTTC.

This clonotype has more than one count but fewer than ten. The junction departs from the called germline gene at one end, perhaps through a read error. The rearrangement joins TRBV7-7 to TRBJ2-1; 10 bases agree with TRBD2. CDR3 length: 15 residues. Germline CDR1 and CDR2: SSHAT and FNYEAQ (reference sequence). This chain's CDR3 is CASSLGLAIYNEQFF. In DNA form, the CDR3 reads TGTGCTAGCAGCCTGGGACTAGCGATTTACAATGAGCAGTTCTTC.